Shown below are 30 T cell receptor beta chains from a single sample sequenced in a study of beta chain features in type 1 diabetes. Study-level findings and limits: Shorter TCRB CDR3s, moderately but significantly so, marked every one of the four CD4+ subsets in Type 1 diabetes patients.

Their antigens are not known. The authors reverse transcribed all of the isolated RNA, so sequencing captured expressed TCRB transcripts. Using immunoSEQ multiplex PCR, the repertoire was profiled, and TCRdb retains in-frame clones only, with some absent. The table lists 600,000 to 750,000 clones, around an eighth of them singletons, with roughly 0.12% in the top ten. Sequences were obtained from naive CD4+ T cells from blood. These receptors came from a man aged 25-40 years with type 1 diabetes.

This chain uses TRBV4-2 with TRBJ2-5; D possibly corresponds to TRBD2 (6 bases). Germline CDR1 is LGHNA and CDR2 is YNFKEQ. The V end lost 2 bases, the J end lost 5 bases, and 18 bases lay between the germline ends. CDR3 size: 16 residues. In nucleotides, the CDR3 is TGTGCCAGCAGCCAAAAAGGATCGGGGGTCGGGGAGACCCAGTACTTC. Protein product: CASSQKGSGVGETQYF.

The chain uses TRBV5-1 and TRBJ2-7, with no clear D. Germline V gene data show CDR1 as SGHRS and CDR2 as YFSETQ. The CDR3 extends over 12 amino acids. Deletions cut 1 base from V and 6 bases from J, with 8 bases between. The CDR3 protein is CASSLYSGEQYF. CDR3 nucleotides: TGCGCCAGCAGCTTGTATAGTGGCGAGCAGTACTTC.

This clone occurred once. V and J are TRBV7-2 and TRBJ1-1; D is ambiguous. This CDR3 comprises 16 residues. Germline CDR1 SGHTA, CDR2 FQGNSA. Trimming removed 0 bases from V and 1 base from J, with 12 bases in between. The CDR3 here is CASSLAWIGQNTEAFF. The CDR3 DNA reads TGTGCCAGCAGCTTAGCGTGGATCGGGCAGAACACTGAAGCTTTCTTT.

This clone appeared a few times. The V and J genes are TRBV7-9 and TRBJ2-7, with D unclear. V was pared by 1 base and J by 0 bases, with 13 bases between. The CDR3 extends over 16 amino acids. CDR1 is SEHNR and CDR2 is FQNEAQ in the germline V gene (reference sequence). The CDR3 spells CASSLVGQASSYEQYF. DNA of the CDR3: TGTGCCAGCAGCTTAGTGGGCCAGGCCAGCTCCTACGAGCAGTACTTC.

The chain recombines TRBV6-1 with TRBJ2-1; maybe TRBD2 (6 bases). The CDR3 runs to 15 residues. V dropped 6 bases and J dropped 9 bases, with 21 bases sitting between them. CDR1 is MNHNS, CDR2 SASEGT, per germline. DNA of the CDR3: TGTGCCAGCAGGAAAATGGGACTTGGCGGCGGTGAGCAGTTCTTC. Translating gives CASRKMGLGGGEQFF.

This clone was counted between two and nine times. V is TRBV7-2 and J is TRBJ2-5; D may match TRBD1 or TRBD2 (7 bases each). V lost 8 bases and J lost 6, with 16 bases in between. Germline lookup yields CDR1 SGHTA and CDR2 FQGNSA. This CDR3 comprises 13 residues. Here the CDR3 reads CASGSQGGKTQYF. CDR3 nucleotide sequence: TGTGCCAGCGGCTCCCAGGGGGGGAAGACCCAGTACTTC.

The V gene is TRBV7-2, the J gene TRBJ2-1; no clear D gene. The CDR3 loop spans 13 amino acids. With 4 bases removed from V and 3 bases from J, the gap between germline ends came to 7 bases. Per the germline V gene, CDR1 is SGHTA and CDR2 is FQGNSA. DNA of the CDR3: TGTGCCAGCAGCTCCCTGATCTACAATGAGCAGTTCTTC. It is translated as CASSSLIYNEQFF.

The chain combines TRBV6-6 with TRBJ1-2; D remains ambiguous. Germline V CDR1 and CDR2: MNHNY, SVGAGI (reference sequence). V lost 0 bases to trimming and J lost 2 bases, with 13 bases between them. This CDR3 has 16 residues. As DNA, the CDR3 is TGTGCCAGCAGTTACTCGACGGGGAAAGGGAACTATGGCTACACCTTC. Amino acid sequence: CASSYSTGKGNYGYTF.

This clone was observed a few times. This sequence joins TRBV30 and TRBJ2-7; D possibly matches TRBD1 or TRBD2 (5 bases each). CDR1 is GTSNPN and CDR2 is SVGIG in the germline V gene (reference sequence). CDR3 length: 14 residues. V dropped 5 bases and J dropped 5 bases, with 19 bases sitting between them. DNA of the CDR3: TGTGCCTGGGATCACCGGGACCCCGGGGACGAGCAGTACTTC. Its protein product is CAWDHRDPGDEQYF.

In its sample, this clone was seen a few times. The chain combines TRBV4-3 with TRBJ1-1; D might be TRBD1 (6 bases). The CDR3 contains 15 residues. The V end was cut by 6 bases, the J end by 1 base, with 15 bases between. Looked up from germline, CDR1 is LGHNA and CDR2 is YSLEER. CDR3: CASRIYPGQNTEAFF. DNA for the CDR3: TGCGCCAGCAGAATTTACCCGGGACAGAACACTGAAGCTTTCTTT.

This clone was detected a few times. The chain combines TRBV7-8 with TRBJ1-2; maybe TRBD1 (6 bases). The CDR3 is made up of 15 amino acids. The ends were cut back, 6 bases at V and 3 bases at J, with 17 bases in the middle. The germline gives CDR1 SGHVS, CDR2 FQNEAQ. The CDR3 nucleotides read TGTGCCAGCAGTTCATGGAGGGGGGCGGACTATGGCTACACCTTC. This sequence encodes CASSSWRGADYGYTF.

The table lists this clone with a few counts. For the CDR3, the DNA is TGTGCCAGCAGCACACGACAGGGCTATGGCTACACCTTC. Translated, it gives CASSTRQGYGYTF. The V gene is TRBV7-8, the J gene TRBJ1-2, with 7 bases matching TRBD1. V lost 5 bases and J lost 4; bases outside the gene matches: 4. This CDR3 contains 13 residues. In germline, CDR1 is SGHVS, CDR2 FQNEAQ.

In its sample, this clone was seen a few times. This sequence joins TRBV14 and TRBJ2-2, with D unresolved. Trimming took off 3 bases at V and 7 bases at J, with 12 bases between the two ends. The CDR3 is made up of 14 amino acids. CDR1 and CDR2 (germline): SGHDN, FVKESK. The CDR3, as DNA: TGTGCCAGCAGCCAGGTCAGGAGTAACGGGGAGCTGTTTTTT. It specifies CASSQVRSNGELFF.

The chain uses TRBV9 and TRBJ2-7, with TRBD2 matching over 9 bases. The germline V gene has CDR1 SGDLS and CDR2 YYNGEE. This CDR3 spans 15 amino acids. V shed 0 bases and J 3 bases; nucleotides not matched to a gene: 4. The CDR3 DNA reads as TGTGCCAGCAGCGTAGGCGTGACTAGCGGCTACGAGCAGTACTTC. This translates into CASSVGVTSGYEQYF.

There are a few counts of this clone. CDR3 sequence: CSVGGTASSNTEAFF. As DNA, the CDR3 is TGCAGCGTTGGGGGGACAGCCTCTTCGAACACTGAAGCTTTCTTT. The V and J genes are TRBV29-1 and TRBJ1-1; 7 bases fit TRBD1. The CDR3 length is 15 residues. V lost 4 bases to trimming and J lost 1 base; unmatched junction nucleotides: 9. Germline loops: CDR1 SQVTM, CDR2 ANQGSEA.

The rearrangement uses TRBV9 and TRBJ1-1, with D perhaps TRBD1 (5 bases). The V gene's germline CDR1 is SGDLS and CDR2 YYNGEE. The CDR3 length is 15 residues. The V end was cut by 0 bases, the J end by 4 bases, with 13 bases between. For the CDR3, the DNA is TGTGCCAGCAGCGTAGCTCCGCGGGGGGGCACTGAAGCTTTCTTT. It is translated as CASSVAPRGGTEAFF.

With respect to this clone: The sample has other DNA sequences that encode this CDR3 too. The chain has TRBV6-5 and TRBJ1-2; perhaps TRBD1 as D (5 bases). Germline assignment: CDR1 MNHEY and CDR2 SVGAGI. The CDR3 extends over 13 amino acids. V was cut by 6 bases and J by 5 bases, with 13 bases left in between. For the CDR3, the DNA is TGTGCCAGCAGATTGGGGACTGTTTATGGCTACACCTTC. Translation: CASRLGTVYGYTF.

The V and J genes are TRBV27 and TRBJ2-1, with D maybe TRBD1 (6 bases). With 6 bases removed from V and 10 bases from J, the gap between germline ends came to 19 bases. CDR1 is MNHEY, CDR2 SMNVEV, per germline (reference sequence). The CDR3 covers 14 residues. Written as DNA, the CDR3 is TGTGCCAGCAGCCCGGACAGCCGGCCCAGGGAGCAGTTCTTC. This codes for CASSPDSRPREQFF.

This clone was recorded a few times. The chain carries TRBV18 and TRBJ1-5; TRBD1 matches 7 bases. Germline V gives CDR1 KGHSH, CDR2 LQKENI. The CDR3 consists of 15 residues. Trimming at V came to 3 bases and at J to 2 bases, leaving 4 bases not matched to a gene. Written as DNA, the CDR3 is TGTGCCAGCTCACCCCCCAGGGGGGGCAATCAGCCCCAGCATTTT. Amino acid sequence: CASSPPRGGNQPQHF.

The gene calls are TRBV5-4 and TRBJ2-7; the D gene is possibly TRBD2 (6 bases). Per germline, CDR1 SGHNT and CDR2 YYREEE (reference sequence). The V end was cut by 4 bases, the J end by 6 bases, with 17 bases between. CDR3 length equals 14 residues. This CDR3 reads CASSAGSHDREQYF. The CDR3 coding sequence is TGTGCCAGCAGCGCCGGGAGTCACGACCGCGAGCAGTACTTC. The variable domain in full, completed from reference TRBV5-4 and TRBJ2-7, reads ETGVTQSPTHLIKTRGQQVTLRCSSQSGHNTVSWYQQALGQGPQFIFQYYREEENGRGNFPPRFSGLQFPNYSSELNVNALELDDSALYLCASSAGSHDREQYFGPGTRLTVT.

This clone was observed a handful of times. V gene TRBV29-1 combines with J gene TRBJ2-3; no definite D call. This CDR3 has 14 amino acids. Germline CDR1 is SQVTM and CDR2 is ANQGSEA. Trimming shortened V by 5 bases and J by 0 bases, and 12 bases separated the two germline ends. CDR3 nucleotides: TGCAGCGTTCCACCGCAACCTAGCACAGATACGCAGTATTTT. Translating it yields CSVPPQPSTDTQYF.

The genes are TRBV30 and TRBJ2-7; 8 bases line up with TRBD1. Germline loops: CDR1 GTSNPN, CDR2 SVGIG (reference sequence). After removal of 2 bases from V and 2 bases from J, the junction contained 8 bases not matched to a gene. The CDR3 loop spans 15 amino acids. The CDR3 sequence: CAWSPGQGSPYEQYF. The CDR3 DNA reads TGTGCCTGGAGTCCAGGACAGGGAAGCCCCTACGAGCAGTACTTC.

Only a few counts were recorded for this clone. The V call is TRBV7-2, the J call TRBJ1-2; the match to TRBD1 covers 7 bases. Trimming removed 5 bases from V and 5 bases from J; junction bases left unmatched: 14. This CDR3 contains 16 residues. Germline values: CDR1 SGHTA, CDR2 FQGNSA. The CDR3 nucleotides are TGTGCCAGCAGCCAAATACCTCCGGGACAGACGTATGGCTACACCTTC. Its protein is CASSQIPPGQTYGYTF.

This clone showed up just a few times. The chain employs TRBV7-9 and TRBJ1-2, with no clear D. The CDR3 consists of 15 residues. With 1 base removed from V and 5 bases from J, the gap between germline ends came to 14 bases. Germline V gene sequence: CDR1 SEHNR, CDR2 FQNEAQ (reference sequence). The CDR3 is CASSLVGTRYYGYTF. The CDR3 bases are TGTGCCAGCAGCTTAGTGGGCACCAGGTATTATGGCTACACCTTC. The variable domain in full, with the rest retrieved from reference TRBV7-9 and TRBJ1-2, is DTGVSQNPRHKITKRGQNVTFRCDPISEHNRLYWYRQTLGQGPEFLTYFQNEAQLEKSRLLSDRFSAERPKGSFSTLEIQRTEQGDSAMYLCASSLVGTRYYGYTFGSGTRLTVV.

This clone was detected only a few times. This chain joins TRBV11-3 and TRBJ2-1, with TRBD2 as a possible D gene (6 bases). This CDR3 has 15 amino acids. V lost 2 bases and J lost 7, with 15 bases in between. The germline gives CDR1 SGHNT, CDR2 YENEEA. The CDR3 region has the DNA TGTGCCAGCAGCTTAACCAGCTTTGCGGGGAATGAGCAGTTCTTC. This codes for CASSLTSFAGNEQFF.

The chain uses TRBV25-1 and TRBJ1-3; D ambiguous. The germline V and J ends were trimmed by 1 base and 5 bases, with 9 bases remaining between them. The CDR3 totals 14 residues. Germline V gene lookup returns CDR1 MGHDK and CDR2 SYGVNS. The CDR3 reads CASSEFASRNTIYF. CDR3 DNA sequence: TGTGCCAGCAGTGAATTCGCCAGCCGAAACACCATATATTTT.

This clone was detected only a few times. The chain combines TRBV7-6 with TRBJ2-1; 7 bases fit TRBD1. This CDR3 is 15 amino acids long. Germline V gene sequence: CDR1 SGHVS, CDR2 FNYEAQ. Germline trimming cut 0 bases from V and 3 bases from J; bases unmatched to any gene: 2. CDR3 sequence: CASSLATGFYNEQFF. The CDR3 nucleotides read TGTGCCAGCAGCTTAGCGACAGGGTTCTACAATGAGCAGTTCTTC.

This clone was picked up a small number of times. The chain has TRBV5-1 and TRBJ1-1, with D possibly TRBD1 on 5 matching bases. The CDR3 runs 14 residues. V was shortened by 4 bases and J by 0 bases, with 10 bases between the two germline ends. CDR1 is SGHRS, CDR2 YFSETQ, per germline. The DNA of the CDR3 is TGCGCCAGCAGCGCCCAGGGCATGAACACTGAAGCTTTCTTT. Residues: CASSAQGMNTEAFF.

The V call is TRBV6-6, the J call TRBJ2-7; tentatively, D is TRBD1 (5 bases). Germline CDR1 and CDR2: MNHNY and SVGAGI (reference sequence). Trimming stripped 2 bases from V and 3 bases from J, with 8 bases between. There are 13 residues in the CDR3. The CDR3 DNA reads TGTGCCAGCAGTTACCGACAGTTCTACGAGCAGTACTTC. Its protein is CASSYRQFYEQYF.

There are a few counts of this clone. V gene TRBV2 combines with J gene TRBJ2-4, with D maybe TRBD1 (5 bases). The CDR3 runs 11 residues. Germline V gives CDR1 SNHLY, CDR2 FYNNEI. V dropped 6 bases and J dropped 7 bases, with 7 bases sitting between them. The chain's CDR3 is CASRTANIQYF. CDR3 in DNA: TGTGCCAGCAGGACAGCTAACATTCAGTACTTC.